Below, 25 T cell receptor beta chains from the same sample are listed, as sequenced in a study of blood T cell repertoires in COVID-19. Only in-frame clones appear in the TCRdb table, and some are missing; sequencing was by immunoSEQ multiplex PCR. The sample has about 120,000 clones, around nine tenths seen once. Specimen: peripheral blood. The source is a woman in her 70s with COVID-19, enrolled during active disease.

The genes are TRBV7-9 and TRBJ1-4; tentatively, D is TRBD1 (6 bases). Germline V gene lookup returns CDR1 SEHNR and CDR2 FQNEAQ (reference sequence). CDR3 length equals 14 residues. Trimming left V 4 bases short and J 8 bases short, with 14 bases between. The chain's CDR3 is CASSSRGAGEKLFF. The DNA for the CDR3 is TGTGCCAGCAGCTCCAGGGGAGCGGGGGAAAAACTGTTTTTT.

The rearrangement uses TRBV2 and TRBJ2-1, with D perhaps matching TRBD2 (7 bases). The germline V gene encodes CDR1 SNHLY and CDR2 FYNNEI. V was shortened by 7 bases and J by 7 bases, with 17 bases between the two germline ends. The length of the CDR3 is 14 residues. The CDR3 protein is CASKGVGGGNEQFF. CDR3 bases: TGTGCCAGCAAGGGTGTAGGGGGGGGAAATGAGCAGTTCTTC.

This chain links TRBV7-6 with TRBJ1-4, with a weak D call TRBD1 (6 bases). The germline gives CDR1 SGHVS, CDR2 FNYEAQ. V was shortened by 5 bases and J by 8 bases, with 21 bases between the two germline ends. There are 16 residues in the CDR3. The DNA of the CDR3 is TGTGCCAGCAGCCCAATGGGGGTCGAGGGACAAGAAAAACTGTTTTTT. Its translation: CASSPMGVEGQEKLFF. The entire variable domain, with the rest obtained from reference TRBV7-6 and TRBJ1-4, is as follows: GAGVSQSPRYKVTKRGQDVALRCDPISGHVSLYWYRQALGQGPEFLTYFNYEAQQDKSGLPNDRFSAERPEGSISTLTIQRTEQRDSAMYRCASSPMGVEGQEKLFFGSGTQLSVL.

The gene calls are TRBV5-3 and TRBJ2-7; TRBD2 might be the D (6 bases). TRBV5-3 is treated as an ORF (open reading frame) with a function not yet certain. Trimming removed 7 bases from V and 6 bases from J, with 14 bases in between. There are 12 residues in the CDR3. The CDR3 DNA sequence: TGTGCCAGAGGGACTTTTACCGCCGAGCAGTACTTC. This gives the protein CARGTFTAEQYF.

The genes are TRBV28 and TRBJ2-3; 9 bases fit TRBD1. Germline V gives CDR1 MDHEN, CDR2 SYDVKM. V lost 7 bases and J lost 5; bases outside the gene matches: 22. The CDR3 loop spans 19 amino acids. CDR3 sequence reads: CASTEYRSPGDRAGDTQYF. DNA of the CDR3: TGTGCCAGCACGGAGTACAGGTCCCCGGGGGACAGGGCGGGAGATACGCAGTATTTT.

V and J are TRBV7-8 and TRBJ2-6, with D maybe TRBD2 (5 bases). Between the trimmed V and J ends, which lost 1 base and 0 bases, there was a span of 13 bases. Germline V gene data show CDR1 as SGHVS and CDR2 as FQNEAQ. This CDR3 region has 18 residues. DNA of the CDR3: TGTGCCAGCAGCTTAGGTGGACGGGGAAGCTCTGGGGCCAACGTCCTGACTTTC. Amino acids: CASSLGGRGSSGANVLTF.

The chain is built from TRBV7-2 and TRBJ2-1, with D possibly matching TRBD1 (5 bases). The V end lost 11 bases, the J end lost 3 bases, and 14 bases lay between the germline ends. The CDR3 is made up of 13 amino acids. From germline, CDR1 is SGHTA and CDR2 FQGNSA. The CDR3 protein is CAGAQANYNEQFF. CDR3 coding DNA: TGTGCCGGCGCACAGGCGAACTACAATGAGCAGTTCTTC.

This sequence joins TRBV7-9 and TRBJ2-2, with D possibly being TRBD1 (6 bases). Germline lookup yields CDR1 SEHNR and CDR2 FQNEAQ (reference sequence). This CDR3 spans 16 amino acids. Trimming left V 5 bases short and J 0 bases short, with 13 bases between. CDR3 sequence: CASSSRDRTNTGELFF. Here the CDR3 DNA reads TGTGCCAGCAGCAGCCGCGACAGGACGAACACCGGGGAGCTGTTTTTT. Together with reference TRBV7-9 and TRBJ2-2, the CDR3 gives the full variable domain: DTGVSQNPRHKITKRGQNVTFRCDPISEHNRLYWYRQTLGQGPEFLTYFQNEAQLEKSRLLSDRFSAERPKGSFSTLEIQRTEQGDSAMYLCASSSRDRTNTGELFFGEGSRLTVL.

V is TRBV15 and J is TRBJ2-2, with TRBD2 matching 7 bases. The CDR3 extends over 14 amino acids. Germline V gene sequence: CDR1 LNHNV, CDR2 YYDKDF (reference sequence). V lost 3 bases to trimming and J lost 6 bases; unmatched junction nucleotides: 4. CDR3 coding DNA: TGTGCCACCAGCAGGACTAGCTTCTCCGGGGAGCTGTTTTTT. Amino acids: CATSRTSFSGELFF.

This clone was recorded once. This chain uses TRBV6-5 with TRBJ2-7; D is undetermined. Trimming cost V 0 bases and J 4 bases, with 13 bases left between them. From germline, CDR1 is MNHEY and CDR2 SVGAGI. The CDR3 runs to 15 residues. CDR3: CASSYSHGFGYEQYF. Here the CDR3 DNA reads TGTGCCAGCAGTTACTCCCACGGATTCGGGTACGAGCAGTACTTC.

This chain uses TRBV28 with TRBJ1-5, with 7 bases that match TRBD1. This CDR3 region has 16 residues. In germline, CDR1 is MDHEN, CDR2 SYDVKM. The V gene end was trimmed by 5 bases and the J gene end by 10 bases; junction bases not matched to a gene: 17. CDR3 sequence reads: CASSTRGTAAGPPQHF. CDR3 in DNA: TGTGCCAGCAGTACCCGAGGGACAGCTGCTGGTCCCCCCCAGCATTTT.

V gene TRBV9 combines with J gene TRBJ1-6; 9 bases are shared with TRBD1. This CDR3 is 15 amino acids long. Germline loops: CDR1 SGDLS, CDR2 YYNGEE. V lost 2 bases to trimming and J lost 8 bases; unmatched junction nucleotides: 5. The CDR3 nucleotides are TGTGCCAGCAGCGTGTCGGGACAGGGCTATTCACCCCTCCACTTT. Protein sequence: CASSVSGQGYSPLHF.

The rearrangement joins TRBV5-5 to TRBJ2-7, with 7 bases identical to TRBD1. CDR1 SGHKS and CDR2 YYEKEE come from the germline V gene (reference sequence). This CDR3 has 15 residues. V trimming: 7 bases; J trimming: 1 base; junction bases outside the gene matches: 11. The CDR3 bases are TGTGCCAGCGCCGAATCGGACAGGCTTTCCTACGAGCAGTACTTC. It is translated as CASAESDRLSYEQYF.

The chain is built from TRBV10-2 and TRBJ2-1; 8 bases align to TRBD2. CDR1 and CDR2 (germline): WSHSY, SAAADI. The CDR3 length is 16 residues. J lost 1 base, V lost 1 base, and 3 bases had no gene match. CDR3 nucleotides: TGCGCCAGCAGTGAGTTCGGGGGGGCTTCCTACAATGAGCAGTTCTTC. It is translated as CASSEFGGASYNEQFF.

The chain uses TRBV28 and TRBJ1-2; tentatively, D is TRBD1 (6 bases). The CDR3 covers 14 residues. Looked up from germline, CDR1 is MDHEN and CDR2 is SYDVKM. Between the trimmed V and J ends, which lost 5 bases and 1 base, there was a span of 11 bases. In DNA form, the CDR3 reads TGTGCCAGCAGTGTCCGGGACATTAACTATGGCTACACCTTC. As protein: CASSVRDINYGYTF.

The chain carries TRBV14 and TRBJ2-2; D call uncertain. Between the trimmed V and J ends, which lost 4 bases and 4 bases, there was a span of 13 bases. Germline CDR1 SGHDN, CDR2 FVKESK. This CDR3 spans 15 amino acids. CDR3 residues: CASSLQVGLTGELFF. DNA of the CDR3: TGTGCCAGCAGCCTCCAAGTGGGCCTCACCGGGGAGCTGTTTTTT.

This clone was recorded once. This chain links TRBV4-1 with TRBJ1-2; 7 bases are shared with TRBD1. This CDR3 has 15 amino acids. Germline V CDR1 and CDR2: MGHRA, YSYEKL. The V segment lost 3 bases and the J segment 8 bases; nucleotides outside the gene matches: 12. The CDR3 here is CASSQSRAGGEGYTF. The CDR3 DNA is TGCGCCAGCAGCCAGTCTAGGGCAGGGGGTGAGGGCTACACCTTC.

This chain joins TRBV3-1 (or the pseudogene TRBV3-2) and TRBJ1-1; TRBD1 aligns across 7 bases. The germline V gene encodes CDR1 LGHDT and CDR2 YNNKEL (reference sequence). CDR3 length: 14 amino acids. V lost 0 bases and J lost 12; bases outside the gene matches: 10. The CDR3 reads CASSQDWVGGSSFF. CDR3 DNA sequence: TGTGCCAGCAGCCAAGACTGGGTAGGGGGCTCTTCTTTCTTT.

The CDR3 DNA sequence: TGTGCCAGCAGTTTAGGGTTCCTAGGACGGGGGGGCCGAGGTATCGATGAGCAGTTCTTC. Encoded protein: CASSLGFLGRGGRGIDEQFF. The chain links TRBV28 to TRBJ2-1; 8 nucleotides align to TRBD2. The trim removed 2 bases at V and 8 bases at J, leaving 23 bases unmatched. This CDR3 has 20 amino acids. CDR1 is MDHEN, CDR2 SYDVKM, per germline.

This clone was detected many times. This sequence joins TRBV5-1 and TRBJ1-3, with 8 positions matching TRBD1. Trimming removed 4 bases from V and 0 bases from J; junction bases left unmatched: 12. This CDR3 region has 18 residues. The germline CDR1 and CDR2 sequences are SGHRS and YFSETQ. As DNA, the CDR3 is TGCGCCAGCAGCCCCGGGACAGGTCGCCCCCGCTCTGGAAACACCATATATTTT. It yields the protein CASSPGTGRPRSGNTIYF.

This clone was seen only once. The J gene is TRBJ2-3, the V gene TRBV28; D perhaps matches TRBD2 (6 bases). Trimming left V 10 bases short and J 6 bases short, with 20 bases between. The CDR3 runs to 14 residues. The germline gives CDR1 MDHEN, CDR2 SYDVKM. The CDR3 DNA is TGTGCCACTACCCCCAATGGAGGGGCGGATACGCAGTATTTT. Amino acids: CATTPNGGADTQYF.

This clone has a handful of counts. The chain carries TRBV19 and TRBJ1-3; TRBD1 matches at 7 bases. V was clipped by 6 bases and J by 0 bases; unmatched bases: 5. Germline assignment: CDR1 LNHDA and CDR2 SQIVND (reference sequence). The CDR3 is 15 residues long. The CDR3: CASRRQGYSGNTIYF. In DNA form, the CDR3 reads TGTGCCAGTAGACGACAGGGCTACTCTGGAAACACCATATATTTT.

In DNA form, the CDR3 reads TGCGCCAGCAGCCCCACTCCCCTGGATACGCAGTATTTT. It specifies CASSPTPLDTQYF. The V gene is TRBV4-1, the J gene TRBJ2-3; D uncertain. The germline CDR1 and CDR2 sequences are MGHRA and YSYEKL. The CDR3 extends over 13 amino acids. The ends were cut back, 4 bases at V and 6 bases at J, with 11 bases in the middle.

For the CDR3, the DNA is TGCGCCAGCAGCCCCGGCGGAAGAAGCGAGACCCAGTACTTC. Encoded protein: CASSPGGRSETQYF. The chain employs TRBV5-1 and TRBJ2-5; D uncertain. From germline, CDR1 is SGHRS and CDR2 YFSETQ. The CDR3 sequence is 14 residues long. The germline V and J ends were trimmed by 4 bases and 5 bases, with 15 bases remaining between them.

The DNA for the CDR3 is TGTGCCAGCAGTCTGACAGGGGGGAAAAACACCGGGGAGCTGTTTTTT. Translated: CASSLTGGKNTGELFF. V is TRBV5-5 and J is TRBJ2-2, with 9 bases fitting TRBD1. The CDR3 has 16 amino acids. Germline V gene data show CDR1 as SGHKS and CDR2 as YYEKEE (reference sequence). The V segment lost 5 bases and the J segment 2 bases; nucleotides outside the gene matches: 7.